A selection of T cell receptor beta chains follows, all from one sample in a study of T cells and copy number aberrations in small-cell lung cancer. TCRdb's table, derived via immunoSEQ multiplex PCR, lists solely in-frame clones and lacks some. Here the sample spans approximately 710 clones, approximately 86% being singletons. The sequencing sample was made of tumor tissue. These receptors all stem from a man between 40 and 49 years old with small cell lung cancer. The CDR3 runs from the conserved cysteine through the conserved F or W. The order of the fields is clone size, D gene, V gene, J gene, CDR3 DNA, CDR3 protein. D genes are given only for firm matches. Rows give clone size only sometimes, using once, few, many, or a class for an expanded clone.

>-|-|TRBV7-9|TRBJ1-4
TGTGCCAGCAGCTCTCCGGGCAGCACAACTAATGAAAAACTGTTTTTT
CASSSPGSTTNEKLFF
>-|-|TRBV29-1|TRBJ2-2
TGCAGCGTGAAGGTCGGGGAGCTGTTTTTT
CSVKVGELFF
>-|TRBD1|TRBV5-1|TRBJ1-2
TGCGCCAGCAGCCCGGACAGGGCCTATGGCTACACCTTC
CASSPDRAYGYTF
>-|TRBD1|TRBV18|TRBJ2-5
TGTGCCAGCTCACCTCGGACAGGGGGCGACGATGGCAAAGGGTATGAGACCCAGTACTTC
CASSPRTGGDDGKGYETQYF
>few|-|TRBV6-5|TRBJ2-7
TGTGCCAGCAGTCCGCGACAGCCACCCTACGAGCAGTACTTC
CASSPRQPPYEQYF
>-|-|TRBV4-1|TRBJ2-7
TGCGCCAGCAGCCAGAGATTGGGACTGTCCTACGAGCAGTACTTC
CASSQRLGLSYEQYF
>-|-|TRBV10-3|TRBJ2-7
TGTGCCACTTGCGCCGGGACTTTCATCGAGCAGTACTTC
CATCAGTFIEQYF
>once|-|TRBV5-1|TRBJ2-3
TGCGCCAGCAGCTCCGAGGGCAGCACAGATACGCAGTATTTT
CASSSEGSTDTQYF
>few|TRBD1|TRBV9|TRBJ2-2
TGTGCCAGCAGCCCGCGGGACAGGGGGCCGGGGGAGCTGGTTTTT
CASSPRDRGPGELVF
>-|-|TRBV2|TRBJ1-1
TGTGCCAGCAGTCCTACTAGGCTGAACACTGAAGCTTTCTTT
CASSPTRLNTEAFF
>once|-|TRBV4-1|TRBJ2-7
TGCGCCAGCAGCCAAGACCCACCCGGTTTGGGGCGGCAGTACTTC
CASSQDPPGLGRQYF
>-|TRBD1|TRBV18|TRBJ1-1
TGTGCCAGCTCACCTCGACAGGGGAATTCTGAAGCTTTCTTT
CASSPRQGNSEAFF
>-|-|TRBV7-2|TRBJ2-3
TGTGCCAGCAGCCCTGGGCCTAACACAGATACGCAGTATTTT
CASSPGPNTDTQYF
>-|-|TRBV29-1|TRBJ1-1
TGCAGCGTGGACCAGGTGAACACTGAAGCTTTCTTT
CSVDQVNTEAFF
>-|-|TRBV30|TRBJ2-3
TGTGCCTGGAGTGGAAGCACAGATACGCAGTATTTT
CAWSGSTDTQYF
>-|-|TRBV11-3|TRBJ2-3
TGTGCCAGCAGCTTAGATCCGGGTACAGATACGCAGTATTTT
CASSLDPGTDTQYF
>-|-|TRBV5-1|TRBJ1-5
TGCGCCAGCAGCTTGGCCGGAACGGGTTTGGAGCCCCAGCATTTT
CASSLAGTGLEPQHF
>-|-|TRBV7-9|TRBJ2-5
TGTGCCAGCAGCTTAGGGGGGGCCAAAGAGACCCAGTACTTC
CASSLGGAKETQYF
>-|TRBD1|TRBV7-9|TRBJ2-7
TGTGCCAGCAGTTACGGGGACAGAACCTACGAGCAGTACTTC
CASSYGDRTYEQYF
>-|-|TRBV28|TRBJ2-7
TGTGCCAGCAGTTTACACGGGGGCCCTTCTTCACTTACCTACGAGCAGTACTTC
CASSLHGGPSSLTYEQYF
>-|-|TRBV4-1|TRBJ2-2
TGCGCCAGCAGCCTGGACGGATCTAACACCGGGGAGCTGTTTTTT
CASSLDGSNTGELFF
>-|TRBD1|TRBV5-1|TRBJ2-5
TGCGCCAGCAGCGTAGGACAGGGGGCGACGGAGACCCAGTACTTC
CASSVGQGATETQYF
>-|-|TRBV30|TRBJ2-2
TGTGCCTGGAATGGCAGGTCCAACACCGGGGAGCTGTTTTTT
CAWNGRSNTGELFF
>-|TRBD1|TRBV5-4|TRBJ2-5
TGTGCCAGCAGCACGGGACAGGTGGAGACCCAGTACTTC
CASSTGQVETQYF
>-|TRBD1|TRBV29-1|TRBJ1-1
TGCAGCGTAGACAGGGGTGTCACTGAAGCTTTCTTT
CSVDRGVTEAFF
>-|TRBD1|TRBV28|TRBJ1-2
TGTGCCAGCAGTTTGGAGGCAGGGGGCGGCTACACCTTC
CASSLEAGGGYTF
>once|-|TRBV14|TRBJ2-4
TGTGCCAGCAGCCATGCAGATTTAAGGGGGGTAGCCAAAAACATTCAGTACTTC
CASSHADLRGVAKNIQYF
>-|-|TRBV4-1|TRBJ1-1
TGCGCCAGCAGCCAAGGGGGAGGCGCTGAAGCTTTCTTT
CASSQGGGAEAFF
>-|-|TRBV9|TRBJ2-3
TGTGCCAGCAGCGCCCGGTATACAGATACGCAGTATTTT
CASSARYTDTQYF
>-|-|TRBV5-1|TRBJ2-5
TGCGCCAGCAGCTTGACAGGGTATGAAGAGACCCAGTACTTC
CASSLTGYEETQYF
>-|-|TRBV18|TRBJ1-1
TGTGCCAGCTCACAAAACCCACAGGGGAACACTGAAGCTTTCTTT
CASSQNPQGNTEAFF
>-|TRBD1|TRBV7-6|TRBJ1-2
TGTGCCAGCAGCTTGGGACAGGGGAACTATGGCTACACCTTC
CASSLGQGNYGYTF
>-|-|TRBV6-1|TRBJ2-1
TGTGCCAGCCGTGGGTTAACAGGGAAAAACAATGAGCAGTTCTTC
CASRGLTGKNNEQFF
>few|-|TRBV11-3|TRBJ2-7
TGTGCCAGCAGCCCGGGAGGTTCAGGGGGGGGCGAGCAGTACTTC
CASSPGGSGGGEQYF
>-|TRBD1|TRBV7-9|TRBJ2-2
TGTGCCAGCAGCTTCGGAGACAGGGCCCACGGGGAGCTGTTTTTT
CASSFGDRAHGELFF
>once|-|TRBV9|TRBJ2-5
TGTGCCAGCAGCCGGAGGGGGGGAGAGACCCAGTACTTC
CASSRRGGETQYF
>-|TRBD1|TRBV6-5|TRBJ1-1
TGTGCCAGCAGTCCAGGGGGGGGCACTGAAGCTTTCTTT
CASSPGGGTEAFF
>-|-|TRBV9|TRBJ2-1
TGTGCCAGCAGCGTAGATGTGGGAGAGTGGAATGAGCAGTTCTTC
CASSVDVGEWNEQFF
>-|TRBD1|TRBV29-1|TRBJ2-1
TGCAGCGTTGAAGACCCCGGGACAGGGGTTAATGAGCAGTTCTTC
CSVEDPGTGVNEQFF
>-|-|TRBV5-6|TRBJ2-1
TGTGCCAGCAGCTTGGTACTGCCCAACAATGAGCAGTTCTTC
CASSLVLPNNEQFF
>-|-|TRBV7-9|TRBJ1-1
TGTGCCAGCAGCTCTGGGACGAAAACTGAAGCTTTCTTT
CASSSGTKTEAFF
>-|-|TRBV4-3|TRBJ2-5
TGCGCCAGCAGCCAAGAAGGGTGGGAGACCCAGTACTTC
CASSQEGWETQYF
>-|-|TRBV7-6|TRBJ2-2
TGTGCCAGCAGCTTAGGAGTACTCGGGGAGCTGTTTTTT
CASSLGVLGELFF
>-|-|TRBV7-9|TRBJ2-5
TGTGCCAGCAGCGGCGAGACCCAGTACTTC
CASSGETQYF
>-|-|TRBV9|TRBJ1-1
TGTGCCAGCAGCGCATTAAGGGGTGTGGGCACTGAAGCTTTCTTT
CASSALRGVGTEAFF
>-|-|TRBV11-2|TRBJ2-2
TGTGCCAGCAGCACCCCTCCCACCGGGGAGCTGTTTTTT
CASSTPPTGELFF
>-|TRBD2|TRBV4-2|TRBJ2-5
TGTGCCAGCAGCGGGACTAGCGTCCAAGAGACCCAGTACTTC
CASSGTSVQETQYF
>-|-|TRBV11-3|TRBJ2-3
TGTGCCAGCACCTCAGGGTTGAGGGACACAGATACGCAGTATTTT
CASTSGLRDTDTQYF
>-|-|TRBV4-1|TRBJ1-4
TGCGCCAGCAGGGGCCTCCAGGGGCGGGATGAAAAACTGTTTTTT
CASRGLQGRDEKLFF
>-|TRBD1|TRBV4-3|TRBJ2-1
TGCGCCAGCAGCCAGGGATTTGGGACAGGGTACAATGAGCAGTTCTTC
CASSQGFGTGYNEQFF
>few|TRBD1|TRBV4-2|TRBJ1-1
TGTGCCAGCAGCCGCGGACAGGCTGAGGACACTGAAGCTTTCTTT
CASSRGQAEDTEAFF
>-|-|TRBV2|TRBJ1-1
TGTGCCAGCAGTGCCTTAACCCAAGCTTTCTTT
CASSALTQAFF
>-|TRBD1|TRBV6-5|TRBJ1-2
TGTGCCAGCAGTCGAGCGACAGGGACCGTGGGGGGCTACACCTTC
CASSRATGTVGGYTF
>few|-|TRBV5-4|TRBJ2-1
TGTGCCAGCAGCCCGAAGGTGGATGAGCAGTTCTTC
CASSPKVDEQFF
>-|TRBD1|TRBV19|TRBJ2-7
TGTGCCAGTAGCCACAGGGGTTGGAACGAGCAGTACTTC
CASSHRGWNEQYF
>-|-|TRBV4-1|TRBJ2-7
TGCGCCAGCAGCCAAGAATGGAAACTCTACGAGCAGTACTTC
CASSQEWKLYEQYF
>-|-|TRBV2|TRBJ2-2
TGTGCCAGCAACGGACAGTCGAACACCGGGGAGCTGTTTTTT
CASNGQSNTGELFF